This TCR beta chain appears in the sequencing data of a study of identical twins. All of the donors were Caucasians in good health. MiXCR, run by TCRdb on the 5' RACE reads, gives a single entry per CDR3 protein. Here the sample spans about 530,000 distinct CDR3 sequences, roughly 15% being singletons. Trimming cost V 2 bases and J 5 bases, with 9 bases left between them. Per the germline V gene, CDR1 is MGHRA and CDR2 is YSYEKL. CDR3 length: 13 residues. In this sample, this clonotype turned up many times. Its antigen is not identified. Study-level points and caveats: Where beta out-of-frame sequences were concerned, excess twin sharing was weaker. Abundant beta clonotypes from cord blood had fewer insertions, unlike memory repertoires, which showed none.

The data also belong to a second study, concerning yellow fever vaccine responses in identical twins.

The chain uses TRBV4-1 and TRBJ2-5; D is unclear. This receptor was obtained from a woman between 18 and 29 years old in good health. The source material was CD4+ T cells sorted from blood. CDR3 sequence: CASSQPRKETQYF. CDR3 coding DNA: TGCGCCAGCAGCCAACCCCGAAAGGAGACCCAGTACTTC.